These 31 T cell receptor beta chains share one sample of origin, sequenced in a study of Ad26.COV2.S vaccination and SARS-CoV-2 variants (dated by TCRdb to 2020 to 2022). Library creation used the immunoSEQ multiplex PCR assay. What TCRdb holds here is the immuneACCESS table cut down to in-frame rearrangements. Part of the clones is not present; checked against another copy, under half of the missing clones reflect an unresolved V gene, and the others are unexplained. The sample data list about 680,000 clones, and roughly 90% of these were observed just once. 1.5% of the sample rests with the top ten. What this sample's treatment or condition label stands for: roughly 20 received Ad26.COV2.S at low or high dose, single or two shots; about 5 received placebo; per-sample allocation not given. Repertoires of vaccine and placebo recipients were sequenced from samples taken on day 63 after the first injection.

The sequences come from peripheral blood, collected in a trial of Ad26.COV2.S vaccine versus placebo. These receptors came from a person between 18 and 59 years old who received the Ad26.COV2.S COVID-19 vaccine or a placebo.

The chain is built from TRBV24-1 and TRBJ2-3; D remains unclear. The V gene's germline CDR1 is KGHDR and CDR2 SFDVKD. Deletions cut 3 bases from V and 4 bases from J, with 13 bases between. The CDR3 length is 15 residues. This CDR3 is CATSDPGRVADTQYF. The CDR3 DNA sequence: TGTGCCACCAGTGATCCCGGTCGGGTCGCAGATACGCAGTATTTT.

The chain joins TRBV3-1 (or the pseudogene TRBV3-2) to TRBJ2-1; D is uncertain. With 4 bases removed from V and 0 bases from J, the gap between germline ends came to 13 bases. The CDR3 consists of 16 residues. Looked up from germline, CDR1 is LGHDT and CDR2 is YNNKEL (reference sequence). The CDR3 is CASSPLTVSSYNEQFF. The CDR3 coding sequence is TGTGCCAGCAGCCCCCTGACGGTGAGCTCCTACAATGAGCAGTTCTTC.

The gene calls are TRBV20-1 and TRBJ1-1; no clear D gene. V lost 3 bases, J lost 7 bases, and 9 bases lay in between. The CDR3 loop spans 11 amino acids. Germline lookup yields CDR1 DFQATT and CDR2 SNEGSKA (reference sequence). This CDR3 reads CSARGNGEAFF. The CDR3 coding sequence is TGCAGTGCTAGGGGCAACGGTGAAGCTTTCTTT.

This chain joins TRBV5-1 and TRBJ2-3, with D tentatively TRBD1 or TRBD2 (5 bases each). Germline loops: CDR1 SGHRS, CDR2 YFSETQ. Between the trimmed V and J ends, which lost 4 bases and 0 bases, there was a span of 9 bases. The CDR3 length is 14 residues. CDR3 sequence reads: CASSGDGSTDTQYF. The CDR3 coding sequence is TGCGCCAGCAGCGGGGACGGTAGCACAGATACGCAGTATTTT.

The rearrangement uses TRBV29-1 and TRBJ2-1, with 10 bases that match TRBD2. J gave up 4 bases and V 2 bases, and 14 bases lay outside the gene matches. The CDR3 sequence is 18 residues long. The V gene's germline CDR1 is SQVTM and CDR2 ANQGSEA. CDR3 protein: CSVEWGPEGAGGYNEQFF. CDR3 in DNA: TGCAGCGTTGAATGGGGCCCCGAAGGAGCGGGAGGGTACAATGAGCAGTTCTTC.

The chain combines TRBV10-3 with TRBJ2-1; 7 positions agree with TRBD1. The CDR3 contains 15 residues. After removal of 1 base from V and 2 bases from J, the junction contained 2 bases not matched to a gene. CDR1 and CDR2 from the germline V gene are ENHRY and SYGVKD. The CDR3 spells CAISEFQGAYNEQFF. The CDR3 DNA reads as TGTGCCATCAGTGAGTTTCAGGGGGCCTACAATGAGCAGTTCTTC.

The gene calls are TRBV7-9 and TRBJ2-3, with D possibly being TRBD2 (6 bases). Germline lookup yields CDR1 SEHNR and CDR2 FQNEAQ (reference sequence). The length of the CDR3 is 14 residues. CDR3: CAASEGISTDTQYF. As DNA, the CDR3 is TGTGCAGCATCGGAGGGGATATCCACAGATACGCAGTATTTT.

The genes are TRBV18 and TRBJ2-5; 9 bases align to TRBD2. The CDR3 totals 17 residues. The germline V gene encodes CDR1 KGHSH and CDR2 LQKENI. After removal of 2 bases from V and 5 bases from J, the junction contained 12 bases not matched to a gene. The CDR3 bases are TGTGCCAGCTCACCATGGGCTAGCGGGAATCTAAGGGAGACCCAGTACTTC. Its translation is CASSPWASGNLRETQYF.

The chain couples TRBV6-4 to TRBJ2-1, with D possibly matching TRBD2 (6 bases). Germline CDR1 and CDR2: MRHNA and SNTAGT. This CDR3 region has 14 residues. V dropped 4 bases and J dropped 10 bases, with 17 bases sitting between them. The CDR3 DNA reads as TGTGCCAGCAGTGGCGGAGGAGGGTATGGAGAGCAGTTCTTC. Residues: CASSGGGGYGEQFF.

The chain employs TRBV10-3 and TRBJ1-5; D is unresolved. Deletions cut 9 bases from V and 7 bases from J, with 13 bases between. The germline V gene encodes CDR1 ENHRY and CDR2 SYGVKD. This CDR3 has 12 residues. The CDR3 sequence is CAIVGMWQPQHF. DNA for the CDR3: TGTGCCATTGTAGGGATGTGGCAGCCCCAGCATTTT.

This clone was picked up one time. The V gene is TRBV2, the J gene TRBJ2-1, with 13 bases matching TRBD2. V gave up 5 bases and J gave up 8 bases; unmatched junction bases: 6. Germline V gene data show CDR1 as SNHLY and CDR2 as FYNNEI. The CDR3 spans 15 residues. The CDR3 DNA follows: TGTGCCAGCAGTCGACTAGCGGGAGGAAGGGATGAGCAGTTCTTC. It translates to CASSRLAGGRDEQFF.

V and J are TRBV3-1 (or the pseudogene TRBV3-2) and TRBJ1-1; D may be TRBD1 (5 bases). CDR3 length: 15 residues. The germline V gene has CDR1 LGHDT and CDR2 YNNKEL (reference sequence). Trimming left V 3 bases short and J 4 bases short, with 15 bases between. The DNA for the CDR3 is TGTGCCAGCAGCCACGCCGGTGGGGGGTCCACTGAAGCTTTCTTT. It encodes CASSHAGGGSTEAFF.

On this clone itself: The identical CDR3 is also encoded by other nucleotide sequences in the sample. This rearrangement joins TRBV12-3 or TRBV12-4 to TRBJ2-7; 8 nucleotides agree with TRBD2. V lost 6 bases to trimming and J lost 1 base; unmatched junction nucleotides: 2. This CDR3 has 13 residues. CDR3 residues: CASSSGGSYEQYF. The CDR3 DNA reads TGTGCCAGCAGCAGCGGGGGATCCTACGAGCAGTACTTC.

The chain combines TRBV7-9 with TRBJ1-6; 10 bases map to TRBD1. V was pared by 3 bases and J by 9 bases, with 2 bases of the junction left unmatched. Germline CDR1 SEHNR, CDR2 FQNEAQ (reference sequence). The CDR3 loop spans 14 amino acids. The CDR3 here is CASSFGTGASPLHF. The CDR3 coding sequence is TGTGCCAGCAGCTTCGGGACAGGGGCTTCACCCCTCCACTTT.

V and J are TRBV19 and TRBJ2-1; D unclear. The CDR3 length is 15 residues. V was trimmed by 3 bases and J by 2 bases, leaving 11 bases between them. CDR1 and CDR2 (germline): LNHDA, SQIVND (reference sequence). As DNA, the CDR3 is TGTGCCAGTAGTATGGTAGGCATTCCCTACAATGAGCAGTTCTTC. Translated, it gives CASSMVGIPYNEQFF. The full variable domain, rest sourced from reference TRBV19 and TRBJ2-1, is DGGITQSPKYLFRKEGQNVTLSCEQNLNHDAMYWYRQDPGQGLRLIYYSQIVNDFQKGDIAEGYSVSREKKESFPLTVTSAQKNPTAFYLCASSMVGIPYNEQFFGPGTRLTVL.

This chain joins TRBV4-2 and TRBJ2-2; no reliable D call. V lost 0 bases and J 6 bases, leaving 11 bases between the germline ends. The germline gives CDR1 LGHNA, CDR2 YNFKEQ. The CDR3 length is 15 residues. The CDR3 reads CASSQEASEAGELFF. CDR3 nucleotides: TGTGCCAGCAGCCAAGAAGCTTCCGAGGCCGGGGAGCTGTTTTTT.

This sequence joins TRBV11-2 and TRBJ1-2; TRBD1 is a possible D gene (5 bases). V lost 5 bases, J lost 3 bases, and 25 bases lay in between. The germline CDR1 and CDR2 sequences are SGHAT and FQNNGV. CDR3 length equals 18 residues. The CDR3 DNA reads TGTGCCAGCAGCCTTTACGTGGGGGGGACGACTCATCACTATGGCTACACCTTC. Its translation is CASSLYVGGTTHHYGYTF.

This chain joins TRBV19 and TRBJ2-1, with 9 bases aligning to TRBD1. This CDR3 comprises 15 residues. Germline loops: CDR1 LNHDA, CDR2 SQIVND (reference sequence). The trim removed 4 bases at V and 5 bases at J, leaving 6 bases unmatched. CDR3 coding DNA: TGTGCCAGTAGTAAATCGGGACAGGGAAACAATGAGCAGTTCTTC. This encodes CASSKSGQGNNEQFF.

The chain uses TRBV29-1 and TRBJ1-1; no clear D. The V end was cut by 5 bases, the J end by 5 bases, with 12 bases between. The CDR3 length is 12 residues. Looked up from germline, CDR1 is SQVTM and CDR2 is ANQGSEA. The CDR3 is CSVCQGVTEAFF. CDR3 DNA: TGCAGCGTTTGTCAAGGAGTAACTGAAGCTTTCTTT.

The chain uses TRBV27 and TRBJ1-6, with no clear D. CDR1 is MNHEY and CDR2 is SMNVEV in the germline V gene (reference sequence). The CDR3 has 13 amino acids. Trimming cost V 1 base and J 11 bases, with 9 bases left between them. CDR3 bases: TGTGCCAGCAGTTTATTGTGGGGAGCACCCCTCCACTTT. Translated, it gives CASSLLWGAPLHF.

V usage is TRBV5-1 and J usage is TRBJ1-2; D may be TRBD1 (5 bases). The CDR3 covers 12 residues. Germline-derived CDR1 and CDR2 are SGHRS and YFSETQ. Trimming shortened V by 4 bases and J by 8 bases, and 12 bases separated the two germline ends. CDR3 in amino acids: CASSPDGDGYTF. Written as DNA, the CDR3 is TGCGCCAGCAGCCCTGATGGGGACGGCTACACCTTC.

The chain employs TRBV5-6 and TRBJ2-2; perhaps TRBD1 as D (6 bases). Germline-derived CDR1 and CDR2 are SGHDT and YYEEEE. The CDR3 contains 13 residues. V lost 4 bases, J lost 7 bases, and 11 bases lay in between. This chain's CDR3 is CASSVSGVGELFF. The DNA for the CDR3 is TGTGCCAGCAGCGTTTCAGGGGTCGGGGAGCTGTTTTTT.

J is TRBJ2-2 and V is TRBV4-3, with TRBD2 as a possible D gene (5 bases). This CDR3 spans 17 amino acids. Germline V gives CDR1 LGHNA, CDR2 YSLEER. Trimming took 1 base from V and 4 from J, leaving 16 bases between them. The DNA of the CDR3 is TGCGCCAGCAGCCAAGGCCCCGGACGGGATAGCACCGGGGAGCTGTTTTTT. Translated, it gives CASSQGPGRDSTGELFF.

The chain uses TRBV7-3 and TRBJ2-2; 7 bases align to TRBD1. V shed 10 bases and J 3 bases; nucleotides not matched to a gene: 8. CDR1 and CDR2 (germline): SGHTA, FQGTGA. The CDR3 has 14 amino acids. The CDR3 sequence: CATSRDSYTGELFF. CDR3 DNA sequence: TGTGCCACCTCCAGGGACAGTTACACCGGGGAGCTGTTTTTT.

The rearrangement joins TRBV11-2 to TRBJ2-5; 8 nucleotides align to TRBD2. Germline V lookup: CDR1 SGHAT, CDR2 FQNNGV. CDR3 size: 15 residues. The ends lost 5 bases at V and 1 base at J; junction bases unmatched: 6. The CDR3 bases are TGTGCCAGCAGCATTTTAGCGGGGTCCCAAGAGACCCAGTACTTC. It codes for CASSILAGSQETQYF.

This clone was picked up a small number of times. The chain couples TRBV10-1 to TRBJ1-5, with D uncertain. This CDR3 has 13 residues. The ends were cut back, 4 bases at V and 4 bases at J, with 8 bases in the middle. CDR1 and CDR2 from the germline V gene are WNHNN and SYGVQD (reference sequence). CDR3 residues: CASSVGLNQPQHF. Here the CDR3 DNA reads TGCGCCAGCAGTGTAGGTCTTAATCAGCCCCAGCATTTT.

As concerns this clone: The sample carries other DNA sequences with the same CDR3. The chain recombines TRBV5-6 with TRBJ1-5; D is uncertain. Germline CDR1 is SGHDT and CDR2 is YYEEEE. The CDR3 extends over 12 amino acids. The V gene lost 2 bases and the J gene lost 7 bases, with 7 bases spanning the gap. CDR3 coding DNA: TGTGCCAGCAGCTTTTATGGACAGCCCCAGCATTTT. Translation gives CASSFYGQPQHF.

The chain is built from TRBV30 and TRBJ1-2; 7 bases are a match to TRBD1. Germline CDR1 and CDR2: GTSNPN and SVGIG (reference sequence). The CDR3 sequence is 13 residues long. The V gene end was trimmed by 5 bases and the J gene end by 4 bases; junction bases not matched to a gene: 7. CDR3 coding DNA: TGTGCCTGGCGGGACAGTATCAGCTATGGCTACACCTTC. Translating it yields CAWRDSISYGYTF.

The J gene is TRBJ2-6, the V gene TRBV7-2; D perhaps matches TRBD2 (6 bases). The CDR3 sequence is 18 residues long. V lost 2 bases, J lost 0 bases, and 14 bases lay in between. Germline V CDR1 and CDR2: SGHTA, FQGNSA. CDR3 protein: CASSLLGLTISGANVLTF. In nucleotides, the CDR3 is TGTGCCAGCAGCTTATTAGGACTAACCATCTCTGGGGCCAACGTCCTGACTTTC.

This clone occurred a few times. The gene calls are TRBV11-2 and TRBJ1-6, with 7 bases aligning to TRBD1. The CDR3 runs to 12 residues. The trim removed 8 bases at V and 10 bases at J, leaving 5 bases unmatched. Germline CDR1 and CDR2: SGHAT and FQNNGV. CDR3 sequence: CASPGGRSPLHF. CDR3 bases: TGTGCCAGCCCAGGGGGAAGATCACCCCTCCACTTT.

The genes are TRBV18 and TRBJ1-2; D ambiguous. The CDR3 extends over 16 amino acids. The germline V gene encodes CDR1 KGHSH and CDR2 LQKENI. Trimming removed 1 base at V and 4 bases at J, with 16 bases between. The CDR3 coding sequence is TGTGCCAGCTCACCACGAGAAGATCTAAGTTCCTATGGCTACACCTTC. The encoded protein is CASSPREDLSSYGYTF.